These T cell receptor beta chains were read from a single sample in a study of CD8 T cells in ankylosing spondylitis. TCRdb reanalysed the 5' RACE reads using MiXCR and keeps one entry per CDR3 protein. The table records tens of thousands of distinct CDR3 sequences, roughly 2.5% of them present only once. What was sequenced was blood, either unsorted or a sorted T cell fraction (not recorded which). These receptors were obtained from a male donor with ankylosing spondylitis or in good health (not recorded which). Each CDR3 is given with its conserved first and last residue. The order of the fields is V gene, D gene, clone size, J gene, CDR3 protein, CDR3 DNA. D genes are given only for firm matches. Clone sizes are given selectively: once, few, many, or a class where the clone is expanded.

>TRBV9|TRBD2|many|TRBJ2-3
CASSVAPSGRDTQYF
TGTGCCAGCAGCGTAGCCCCTAGCGGGAGGGATACGCAGTATTTT
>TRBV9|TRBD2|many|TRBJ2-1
CASSVGTSGAPNEQFF
TGTGCCAGCAGCGTAGGGACTAGCGGGGCACCGAATGAGCAGTTCTTC
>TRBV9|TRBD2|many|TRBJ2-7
CASSVGPSGRGYEQYF
TGTGCCAGCAGCGTTGGTCCTAGCGGGAGGGGCTACGAGCAGTACTTC
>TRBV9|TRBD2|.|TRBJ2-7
CASSARLAGTHEQYF
TGTGCCAGCAGCGCCCGACTAGCGGGAACACACGAGCAGTACTTC
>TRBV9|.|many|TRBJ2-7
CASSVGAHREQYF
TGTGCCAGCAGCGTAGGGGCCCACAGGGAGCAGTACTTC
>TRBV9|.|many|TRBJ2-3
CASSVVDSTDTQYF
TGTGCCAGCAGCGTAGTGGACAGCACAGATACGCAGTATTTT
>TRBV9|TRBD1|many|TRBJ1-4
CASSFGGQGAWKLFF
TGTGCCAGCAGCTTCGGCGGACAGGGGGCGTGGAAACTGTTTTTT
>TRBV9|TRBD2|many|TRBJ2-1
CASSSGGYNEQFF
TGTGCCAGCAGTTCGGGGGGATACAATGAGCAGTTCTTC
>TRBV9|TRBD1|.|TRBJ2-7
CASSGQGYEQYF
TGTGCCAGCAGCGGACAGGGGTACGAGCAGTACTTC
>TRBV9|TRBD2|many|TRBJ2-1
CASSPGPSGSLGFF
TGTGCCAGCAGCCCCGGACCCAGCGGGAGCTTGGGTTTCTTC
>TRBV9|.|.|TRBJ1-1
CASSVAVRDTEAFF
TGTGCCAGCAGCGTAGCTGTCAGGGACACTGAAGCTTTCTTT
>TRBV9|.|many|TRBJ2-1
CASSVAPGYNEQFF
TGTGCCAGCAGCGTAGCTCCCGGCTACAATGAGCAGTTCTTC
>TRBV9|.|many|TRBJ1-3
CASSVKASGQAGNTIYF
TGTGCCAGCAGCGTGAAGGCGAGTGGGCAGGCTGGAAACACCATATATTTT
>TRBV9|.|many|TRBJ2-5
CASSPLFPETQYF
TGTGCCAGCAGTCCCCTTTTCCCTGAGACCCAGTACTTC
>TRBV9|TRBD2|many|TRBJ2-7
CASSVDVAGDYEQYF
TGTGCCAGCAGCGTAGACGTAGCGGGCGACTACGAGCAGTACTTC
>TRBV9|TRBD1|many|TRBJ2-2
CASSVRDRGSTGELFF
TGTGCCAGCAGCGTGAGGGACAGGGGGTCCACCGGGGAGCTGTTTTTT
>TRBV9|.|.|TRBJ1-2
CASSNNYGYTF
TGTGCCAGCAGCAACAACTATGGCTACACCTTC
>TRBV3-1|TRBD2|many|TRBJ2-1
CASSQGVGLAANEQFF
TGTGCCAGCAGCCAAGGGGTGGGGCTAGCGGCAAATGAGCAGTTCTTC
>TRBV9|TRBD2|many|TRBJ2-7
CASSVASGSSEQYF
TGTGCCAGCAGCGTAGCCAGCGGGAGCTCCGAGCAGTACTTC
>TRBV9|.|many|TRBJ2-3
CASSVRGAPGQPDTQYF
TGTGCCAGCAGCGTAAGGGGGGCCCCCGGGCAACCAGATACGCAGTATTTT
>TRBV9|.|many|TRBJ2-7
CASSVDGHYEQYF
TGTGCCAGCAGCGTGGACGGGCACTACGAGCAGTACTTC
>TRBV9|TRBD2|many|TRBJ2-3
CASSRTWTSGTADTQYF
TGTGCCAGCAGCCGCACTTGGACTAGCGGGACGGCAGATACGCAGTATTTT
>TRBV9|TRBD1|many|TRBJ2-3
CASTPTGQSDTQYF
TGTGCCAGCACTCCGACAGGGCAGTCAGATACGCAGTATTTT
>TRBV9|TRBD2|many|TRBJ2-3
CASSVREGGTDTQYF
TGTGCCAGCAGCGTCCGGGAGGGAGGCACAGATACGCAGTATTTT
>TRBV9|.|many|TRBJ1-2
CASSPQRSVPGYTF
TGTGCCAGCAGCCCCCAGCGATCAGTTCCCGGCTACACCTTC
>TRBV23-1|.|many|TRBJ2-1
CASSSLGDNEQFF
TGCGCCAGCAGTTCCCTCGGGGACAATGAGCAGTTCTTC
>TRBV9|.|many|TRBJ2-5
CASSVAPGAGETQYF
TGTGCCAGCAGCGTAGCTCCAGGGGCCGGAGAGACCCAGTACTTC
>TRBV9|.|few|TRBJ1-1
CASSVKAGPNTEAFF
TGTGCCAGCAGCGTAAAAGCAGGGCCGAACACTGAAGCTTTCTTT
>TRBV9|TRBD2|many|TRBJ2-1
CASSVGGGSTYNEQFF
TGTGCCAGCAGCGTCGGAGGCGGGAGTACCTACAATGAGCAGTTCTTC
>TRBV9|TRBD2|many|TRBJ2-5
CASSEETSMETQYF
TGTGCCAGCAGCGAGGAGACTAGCATGGAGACCCAGTACTTC
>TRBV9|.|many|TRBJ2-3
CASSVSRSTDTQYF
TGTGCCAGCAGCGTTTCGCGGAGCACAGATACGCAGTATTTT
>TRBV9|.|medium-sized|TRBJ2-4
CASSGGRENIQYF
TGTGCCAGCAGCGGGGGGCGGGAAAACATTCAGTACTTC
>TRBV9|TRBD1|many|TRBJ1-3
CASSERGLGNTIYF
TGTGCCAGCAGCGAGAGGGGGCTTGGAAACACCATATATTTT
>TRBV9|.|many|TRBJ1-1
CASGRGAVNTEAFF
TGTGCCAGCGGTCGGGGGGCGGTGAACACTGAAGCTTTCTTT
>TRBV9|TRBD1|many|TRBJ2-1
CASSVVLQGAQFF
TGTGCCAGCAGCGTAGTTCTCCAGGGGGCCCAGTTCTTC
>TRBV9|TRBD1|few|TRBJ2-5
CASSVGTRGLGEETQYF
TGTGCCAGCAGCGTCGGTACCAGGGGGCTGGGTGAAGAGACCCAGTACTTC
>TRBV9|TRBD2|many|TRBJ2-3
CASSPSTGTISTDTQYF
TGTGCCAGCAGCCCAAGCACCGGGACTATATCCACAGATACGCAGTATTTT